This T cell receptor (beta chain) was documented in a study of OX40 agonist ivuxolimab in advanced cancers. Looking at the study overall: The treatment was a fully human IgG2 OX40 agonist, ivuxolimab. Study-wide points: Partial responders receiving 0.1-3.0 mg/kg showed among the lowest clonal expansion.

Note on this clone: The antigen remains unidentified.

If patients had autoimmune disease history or systemic immunosuppression, they were excluded. Measured with immunoSEQ multiplex PCR; TCRdb has only the in-frame clones, and not every one. The table lists roughly 76,000 clones, over 80% of them singletons. The receptor was derived from an adult with an advanced solid tumor such as melanoma, head and neck, liver or kidney cancer. Material: CD4+ or CD8+ T cells sorted from blood, obtained in a trial of the OX40 agonist ivuxolimab.

The CDR3 spells CASSQDRGASYEQYF. Written as DNA, the CDR3 is TGCGCCAGCAGCCAAGATCGGGGCGCTTCCTACGAGCAGTACTTC. This chain links TRBV4-3 with TRBJ2-7; tentatively, D is TRBD1 or TRBD2 (5 bases each). Trimming cost V 0 bases and J 1 base, with 10 bases left between them. Germline CDR1 and CDR2: LGHNA and YSLEER. The CDR3 sequence is 15 residues long.